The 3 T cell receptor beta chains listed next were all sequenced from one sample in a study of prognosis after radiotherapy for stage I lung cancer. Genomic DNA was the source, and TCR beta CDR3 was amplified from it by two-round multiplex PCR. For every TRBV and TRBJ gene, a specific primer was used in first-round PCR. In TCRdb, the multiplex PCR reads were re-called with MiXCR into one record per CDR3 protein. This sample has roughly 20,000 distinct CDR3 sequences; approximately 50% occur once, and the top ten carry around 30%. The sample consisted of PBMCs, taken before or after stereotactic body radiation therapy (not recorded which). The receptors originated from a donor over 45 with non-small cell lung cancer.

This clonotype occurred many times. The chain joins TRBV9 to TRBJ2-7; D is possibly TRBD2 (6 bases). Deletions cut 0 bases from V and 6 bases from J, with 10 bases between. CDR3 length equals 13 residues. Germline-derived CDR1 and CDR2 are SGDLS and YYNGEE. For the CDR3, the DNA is TGTGCCAGCAGCGTAGCGGGGACTTCCGAGCAGTACTTC. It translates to CASSVAGTSEQYF.

CDR3 residues: CSARRLAGGSYEQYF. The CDR3 coding sequence is TGCAGTGCTAGAAGACTAGCGGGAGGCTCCTACGAGCAGTACTTC. The genes are TRBV20-1 and TRBJ2-7, with 13 bases lining up with TRBD2. V shed 2 bases and J 0 bases; nucleotides not matched to a gene: 1. The CDR3 loop spans 15 amino acids. The germline CDR1 and CDR2 sequences are DFQATT and SNEGSKA (reference sequence).

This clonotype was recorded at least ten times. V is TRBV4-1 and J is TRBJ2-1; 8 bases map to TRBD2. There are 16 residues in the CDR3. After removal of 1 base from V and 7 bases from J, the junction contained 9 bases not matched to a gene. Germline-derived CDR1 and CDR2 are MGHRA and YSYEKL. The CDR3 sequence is CASSQVATSAPNEQFF. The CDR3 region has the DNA TGCGCCAGCAGCCAAGTTGCGACTAGCGCCCCAAATGAGCAGTTCTTC.